This TCR delta chain derives from a study of Vδ1+ human thymocytes. RNA was extracted from the cells and then reverse transcribed. Multiplex PCR used pooled V-gene forward primers and a constant-region reverse primer to amplify CDR3s. TCRdb reanalysed the multiplex PCR reads with CATT. Among roughly 55,000 delta-chain clones listed, 15% were seen once. CDR1 is GEAIGNYY, CDR2 EKD, per germline. The CDR3 runs to 19 residues. Losses at the gene ends were 3 bases for V and 8 bases for J; bases not matched to a gene: 24. Study findings and constraints: Thymic TRG and TRD repertoires appeared highly polyclonal, with Gaussian CDR3 length distributions. Unexpected Vdelta2 sequences could cause misinterpretation of bulk repertoire data. TRD repertoires were essentially private, unlike widely shared TRG clonotypes.

This clone was observed a few times. Its antigen is still unknown. The sorted cells were CD3+ Vdelta1+ Vdelta2- thymocytes from alphabeta-depleted thymus. This TCR derives from a boy younger than two who had congenital heart surgery. V is TRDV2 and J is TRDJ1; 9 bases are a match to TRDD2. Sequences were obtained from Vdelta1+ gamma-delta thymocytes from the thymus. The subset: FACS-sorted CD3+ TCRalphabeta- TCRVdelta1+ TCRVdelta2- thymocytes. The CDR3 DNA sequence: TGTGCCTGTGACGACACCGTGAGCCTTCCTACGAATGGGGGACAAAAACTCATCTTT. It is translated as CACDDTVSLPTNGGQKLIF.